This T cell receptor (beta chain) appears in the sequencing data of a study of T cell changes during pregnancy in multiple sclerosis. V dropped 5 bases and J dropped 3; count of bases not matched to a gene: 8. This CDR3 contains 16 residues. From germline, CDR1 is LNHDA and CDR2 SQIVND (reference sequence). The protocol was immunoSEQ multiplex PCR, while the TCRdb copy is restricted to in-frame clones and leaves out a portion. Counted here are 70,000 to 75,000 clones, 88% occurring once; the ten biggest clones make up 3% to 3.5%. Sequenced here: peripheral blood, sampled before pregnancy. The V gene is TRBV19, the J gene TRBJ2-3, with TRBD1 identical over 10 bases. The sequence derives from a female donor with multiple sclerosis, enrolled in a pregnancy study. CDR3 in amino acids: CASSLRQGAGTDTQYF. The CDR3 nucleotides are TGTGCCAGTAGTCTTCGACAGGGGGCGGGAACAGATACGCAGTATTTT.